This T cell receptor (beta chain) is from a study of blood T cell repertoires in COVID-19. Study details: T cells, B-cell-depleted T cells, or PBMCs provided the cDNA or gDNA that served as material.

Germline CDR1 MNHNS, CDR2 SASEGT. The CDR3 loop spans 17 amino acids. V was pared by 2 bases and J by 0 bases, with 17 bases between. The data were produced by immunoSEQ multiplex PCR, yet TCRdb's version contains in-frame clones alone and is incomplete. Of 130,000 or so clones in the sample, roughly 90% were seen once. The receptor comes from a man aged 45-65 years with acute or convalescent COVID-19. Input material: peripheral blood. The chain employs TRBV6-1 and TRBJ2-7, with D possibly TRBD1 on 6 matching bases. CDR3 DNA sequence: TGTGCCAGCAGTGAATATACAGGGTCAGCTGCCTCCTACGAGCAGTACTTC. Translating gives CASSEYTGSAASYEQYF.